This TCR beta chain was retrieved from a study of spatial heterogeneity in lung cancer. Noted time point: sample taken at primary tumor resection. This clonotype appeared many times. The germline CDR1 and CDR2 sequences are SGHTA and FQGNSA. Between the trimmed V and J ends, which lost 2 bases and 2 bases, there was a span of 10 bases. The CDR3 contains 15 residues. TCRdb processed the 5' RACE reads anew with MiXCR; each CDR3 protein has one entry. The sample yields about 45,000 distinct CDR3 sequences, roughly an eighth seen once. The V gene is TRBV7-2, the J gene TRBJ1-3; D gene uncertain. Sequenced here: PBMCs, sampled at surgery. The sequence was collected from a male donor with early-stage non-small cell lung cancer. The CDR3 sequence: CASSLRQYPGNTIYF. The CDR3 DNA reads TGTGCCAGCAGCTTAAGGCAGTATCCTGGAAACACCATATATTTT.